Described below is a single T cell receptor (beta chain) sequence and its context. Antigen unknown. This sample was taken from a study of CXCR3-negative and CXCR3-positive naive CD8 T cells. Study-wide results and limits: In CXCR3-positive naive cells, the TRB CDR3s were more hydrophobic than in CXCR3-negative naive cells.

CD45RO-CCR7+CD27+CD95- cells counted as naive CD8+ T cells. The authors made the TRB cDNA libraries by 5' RACE using UMI labels. Reprocessing the 5' RACE reads, TCRdb reports a single entry for every CDR3 protein and omits DNA. The sample holds 140,000 to 150,000 distinct CDR3 sequences. Germline V gives CDR1 SEHNR, CDR2 FQNEAQ (reference sequence). The CDR3 is 13 residues long. The genes are TRBV7-9 and TRBJ1-1. What was sequenced was naive CXCR3+ CD8+ T cells from blood. The subset denotes: CD45RO-CCR7+CD27+CD95- naive CD8+ T cells expressing CXCR3 (TNR3+). The sequence was obtained from a human donor in good health. Some clones in this sample may be carry-over from other donors' samples. CDR3 protein: CASSLEGAQLAFF.